The 2 T cell receptor beta chains reported below all come from one sample, sequenced in a study of T cell repertoires in cytomegalovirus infection. From the reads, TCRdb called clonotypes with MiXCR, one entry per CDR3 protein. The sample has about 460,000 distinct CDR3 sequences; around 11% are singletons. The sample was PBMCs. The receptors shown here come from a human donor in good health (CMV status not recorded). Some clones in this sample may be carry-over from other donors' samples.

This clonotype was picked up many times. The chain joins TRBV25-1 to TRBJ2-3; 10 nucleotides match TRBD1. The CDR3 covers 16 residues. Trimming removed 8 bases from V and 1 base from J; junction bases left unmatched: 9. CDR1 and CDR2 from the germline V gene are MGHDK and SYGVNS. CDR3 region: CASGRPGTGGTDTQYF. CDR3 in DNA: TGTGCCAGCGGACGACCCGGGACAGGGGGCACAGATACGCAGTATTTT. The full variable domain, with the rest looked up from reference TRBV25-1 and TRBJ2-3, is EADIYQTPRYLVIGTGKKITLECSQTMGHDKMYWYQQDPGMELHLIHYSYGVNSTEKGDLSSESTVSRIRTEHFPLTLESARPSHTSQYLCASGRPGTGGTDTQYFGPGTRLTVL.

This clonotype has a count of ten or more. The J gene is TRBJ2-7, the V gene TRBV20-1; unclear D gene. Germline V gives CDR1 DFQATT, CDR2 SNEGSKA (reference sequence). V was pared by 2 bases and J by 4 bases, with 18 bases between. This CDR3 is 15 amino acids long. For the CDR3, the DNA is TGCAGTGCTAGACCAGTTCGGACGAGAAATTACGAGCAGTACTTC. It codes for CSARPVRTRNYEQYF.